One and the same sample provided the 29 T cell receptor beta chains below, sequenced in a study of technical replicates of blood from a handful of donors. Sequencing was performed with immunoSEQ multiplex PCR; in TCRdb, only in-frame clones are kept and a portion is missing. This table holds 65,000 to 75,000 clones, approximately 84% found once. Sequencing was performed on PBMCs. These TCRs come from a human donor in good health. Some clones in this sample may be carry-over from other donors' samples.

This clone has more than one count but fewer than ten. This chain joins TRBV15 and TRBJ2-5; the D gene is possibly TRBD1 (5 bases). Trimming removed 6 bases at V and 4 bases at J, with 15 bases between. The CDR3 is made up of 14 amino acids. Germline values: CDR1 LNHNV, CDR2 YYDKDF (reference sequence). This chain's CDR3 is CATSRGPGPETQYF. The CDR3 DNA sequence: TGTGCCACCAGTAGGGGTCCCGGGCCAGAGACCCAGTACTTC.

The V call is TRBV4-2, the J call TRBJ2-5; TRBD2 agrees at 8 bases. This CDR3 comprises 16 residues. The germline V gene has CDR1 LGHNA and CDR2 YNFKEQ. Trimming removed 4 bases from V and 2 bases from J; junction bases left unmatched: 9. The CDR3 sequence is CASSRQSAGGQETQYF. DNA of the CDR3: TGTGCCAGCAGCCGTCAGTCCGCGGGGGGACAAGAGACCCAGTACTTC.

The chain uses TRBV29-1 and TRBJ1-2; D remains unclear. The V gene's germline CDR1 is SQVTM and CDR2 ANQGSEA. The ends were cut back, 3 bases at V and 6 bases at J, with 20 bases in the middle. CDR3 length: 15 amino acids. The chain's CDR3 is CSVEGRSQFLNGYTF. The CDR3 coding sequence is TGCAGCGTTGAGGGGAGGTCGCAGTTTTTGAATGGCTACACCTTC.

This clone was detected once. The J gene is TRBJ2-1, the V gene TRBV9; tentatively, D is TRBD1 (6 bases). The CDR3 has 14 residues. The V and J ends lost 7 bases and 7 bases respectively, with 18 bases between them. Germline CDR1 and CDR2: SGDLS and YYNGEE. The CDR3 region has the DNA TGTGCCAGCTCTGTCGGGGACATGGGGAATGAGCAGTTCTTC. Its translation is CASSVGDMGNEQFF.

The rearrangement joins TRBV5-1 to TRBJ2-5; 7 bases map to TRBD2. This CDR3 has 15 residues. V lost 0 bases to trimming and J lost 4 bases; unmatched junction nucleotides: 6. CDR1 and CDR2 from the germline V gene are SGHRS and YFSETQ. The CDR3 spells CASSLVGREGETQYF. In DNA form, the CDR3 reads TGCGCCAGCAGCTTGGTCGGCAGGGAGGGAGAGACCCAGTACTTC. Based on the CDR3 plus reference TRBV5-1 and TRBJ2-5, the full variable domain is KAGVTQTPRYLIKTRGQQVTLSCSPISGHRSVSWYQQTPGQGLQFLFEYFSETQRNKGNFPGRFSGRQFSNSRSEMNVSTLELGDSALYLCASSLVGREGETQYFGPGTRLLVL.

The gene calls are TRBV2 and TRBJ1-3; D is possibly TRBD1 (6 bases). Germline CDR1 reads SNHLY; CDR2 reads FYNNEI. V was clipped by 6 bases and J by 4 bases, with 13 bases between them. The CDR3 consists of 14 residues. The CDR3 protein is CASSQGQYGNTIYF. DNA of the CDR3: TGTGCCAGCAGCCAAGGACAGTACGGAAACACCATATATTTT.

The rearrangement links TRBV7-2 to TRBJ2-3; tentative D call: TRBD1 (6 bases). V was trimmed by 2 bases and J by 2 bases, leaving 14 bases between them. Per the germline V gene, CDR1 is SGHTA and CDR2 is FQGNSA. The CDR3 is 16 residues long. The CDR3 sequence is CASSLMGASSTDTQYF. Written as DNA, the CDR3 is TGTGCCAGCAGCTTAATGGGGGCTAGCTCCACAGATACGCAGTATTTT.

Notes on this clone: At one end, the junction sequence differs from germline, possibly due to a read error. This chain joins TRBV7-3 and TRBJ2-7, with 11 bases that match TRBD2. The germline V gene has CDR1 SGHTA and CDR2 FQGTGA. CDR3 length equals 15 residues. As DNA, the CDR3 is TGTGCCAGCAGCGTAACTAGCGGGAGCTCCTACGAGCAGTACTTC. It is translated as CASSVTSGSSYEQYF.

The chain recombines TRBV6-5 with TRBJ1-2; 9 nucleotides agree with TRBD1. Germline CDR1 is MNHEY and CDR2 is SVGAGI. This CDR3 spans 14 amino acids. V was clipped by 5 bases and J by 9 bases; unmatched bases: 10. The CDR3 nucleotides are TGTGCCAGCAGTGTATCGGGACAGGGAGGACGCTACACCTTC. Translated: CASSVSGQGGRYTF.

CDR3 in amino acids: CASSLFSTTRGNEQFF. The CDR3 nucleotides are TGTGCCAGCAGCTTATTCTCGACCACCCGGGGCAATGAGCAGTTCTTC. V is TRBV7-2 and J is TRBJ2-1; a possible D gene is TRBD2 (5 bases). V was pared by 2 bases and J by 6 bases, with 17 bases between. Germline CDR1 is SGHTA and CDR2 is FQGNSA. CDR3 length equals 16 residues.

The chain combines TRBV11-1 with TRBJ2-1, with a weak D call TRBD1 (6 bases). V gave up 5 bases and J gave up 4 bases, with 15 bases separating them. Germline CDR1 and CDR2: SGHAT and FQDESV (reference sequence). The CDR3 is 15 amino acids. The CDR3 DNA follows: TGTGCCAGCAGCCACGGGTCAGGGGTATACAATGAGCAGTTCTTC. It translates to CASSHGSGVYNEQFF.

This chain uses TRBV5-8 with TRBJ2-5; 9 bases agree with TRBD1. V shed 1 base and J 4 bases; nucleotides not matched to a gene: 5. Looked up from germline, CDR1 is SGHTS and CDR2 is YDEGEE. This CDR3 spans 15 amino acids. The CDR3 here is CASSLSTGGRETQYF. In nucleotides, the CDR3 is TGTGCCAGCAGCTTGTCGACAGGGGGTCGAGAGACCCAGTACTTC.

The V and J genes are TRBV15 and TRBJ2-3, with 13 bases lining up with TRBD2. The CDR3 is 21 amino acids. Looked up from germline, CDR1 is LNHNV and CDR2 is YYDKDF (reference sequence). With 1 base clipped from V and 3 bases from J, the junction kept 16 bases outside the gene matches. The CDR3 bases are TGTGCCACCAGCAGAGGGGGGCGACCGGGACTAGCGGGAAGGTATACAGATACGCAGTATTTT. Protein product: CATSRGGRPGLAGRYTDTQYF.

The V call is TRBV19, the J call TRBJ1-2, with D possibly TRBD1 on 6 matching bases. Germline V gives CDR1 LNHDA, CDR2 SQIVND (reference sequence). The CDR3 length is 16 residues. V was cut by 6 bases and J by 5 bases, with 22 bases left in between. CDR3 DNA sequence: TGTGCCAGTAGACGAACGGACAGCTATCAAAATTATGGCTACACCTTC. This translates into CASRRTDSYQNYGYTF.

The V and J genes are TRBV7-9 and TRBJ2-1, with 12 positions matching TRBD1. Trimming cost V 5 bases and J 8 bases; bases outside gene matches: 7. The germline gives CDR1 SEHNR, CDR2 FQNEAQ (reference sequence). The CDR3 has 15 residues. This CDR3 is CASSQGQGALDEQFF. DNA of the CDR3: TGTGCCAGCAGCCAGGGACAGGGGGCGCTCGATGAGCAGTTCTTC.

The genes are TRBV27 and TRBJ1-2; weak D call: TRBD1 (6 bases). This CDR3 is built from 12 residues. V was shortened by 4 bases and J by 7 bases, with 10 bases between the two germline ends. Germline V gene data show CDR1 as MNHEY and CDR2 as SMNVEV (reference sequence). In DNA form, the CDR3 reads TGTGCCAGCAGTTCAACAGGGACTGGCTACACCTTC. Amino acids: CASSSTGTGYTF.

The genes are TRBV4-1 and TRBJ1-5; D is unresolved. Germline V gives CDR1 MGHRA, CDR2 YSYEKL. Trimming left V 1 base short and J 9 bases short, with 13 bases between. CDR3 length equals 14 residues. The chain's CDR3 is CASSQVGSYGPQHF. The CDR3 region has the DNA TGCGCCAGCAGCCAAGTGGGCAGCTATGGGCCCCAGCATTTT.

The chain joins TRBV7-9 to TRBJ2-7; D might be TRBD1 (5 bases). V was trimmed by 1 base and J by 4 bases, leaving 11 bases between them. Germline CDR1 reads SEHNR; CDR2 reads FQNEAQ (reference sequence). The CDR3 spans 14 residues. DNA of the CDR3: TGTGCCAGCAGCTTAGGGCTCAGGGTATACGAGCAGTACTTC. Protein sequence: CASSLGLRVYEQYF.

The gene calls are TRBV4-1 and TRBJ2-1; 9 nucleotides line up with TRBD2. The V segment lost 0 bases and the J segment 3 bases; nucleotides outside the gene matches: 3. The CDR3 has 16 amino acids. Germline loops: CDR1 MGHRA, CDR2 YSYEKL. Written as DNA, the CDR3 is TGCGCCAGCAGCCAAGATGTAGCGGGAGACTACAATGAGCAGTTCTTC. This sequence encodes CASSQDVAGDYNEQFF.

V usage is TRBV5-6 and J usage is TRBJ1-5; 8 nucleotides agree with TRBD1. The CDR3 totals 15 residues. Germline-derived CDR1 and CDR2 are SGHDT and YYEEEE. The V and J ends lost 0 bases and 6 bases, in that order; junction bases with no gene match: 5. CDR3 bases: TGTGCCAGCAGCTTGGGTCAGGGGGCGAGTCAGCCCCAGCATTTT. It yields the protein CASSLGQGASQPQHF.

This chain links TRBV9 with TRBJ1-3; D is possibly TRBD1 (5 bases). The CDR3 is 14 residues long. Germline CDR1 SGDLS, CDR2 YYNGEE. V was clipped by 4 bases and J by 1 base, with 9 bases between them. CDR3 region: CASSPGGSGNTIYF. The CDR3 DNA follows: TGTGCCAGCAGCCCCGGGGGTTCTGGAAACACCATATATTTT.

The chain combines TRBV27 with TRBJ1-5; the match to TRBD1 covers 9 bases. In germline, CDR1 is MNHEY, CDR2 SMNVEV (reference sequence). The V and J ends lost 5 bases and 1 base, in that order; junction bases with no gene match: 9. The CDR3 sequence is 17 residues long. CDR3 in amino acids: CASSPDRGARSNQPQHF. CDR3 DNA: TGTGCCAGCAGTCCGGACAGGGGAGCAAGGAGCAATCAGCCCCAGCATTTT.

The chain has TRBV6-1 and TRBJ1-6; 8 bases match TRBD1. J gave up 2 bases and V 6 bases, and 3 bases lay outside the gene matches. Germline CDR1 MNHNS, CDR2 SASEGT. This CDR3 contains 15 residues. CDR3 residues: CASSLQGAYNSPLHF. The CDR3 bases are TGTGCCAGCAGCTTACAGGGGGCCTATAATTCACCCCTCCACTTT.

CDR3 loop: CASSLRFTGSGEKLFF. The CDR3 region has the DNA TGTGCCAGCAGCTTACGGTTCACCGGGTCGGGTGAAAAACTGTTTTTT. The V call is TRBV7-2, the J call TRBJ1-4; D is undetermined. CDR1 is SGHTA, CDR2 FQGNSA, per germline. Trimming removed 2 bases at V and 7 bases at J, with 17 bases between. The CDR3 extends over 16 amino acids.

This clone was seen just once. CDR3 region: CASTRTLVSNEQYF. The CDR3 DNA reads as TGTGCCAGCACAAGAACACTAGTCTCGAACGAGCAGTACTTC. The chain employs TRBV11-2 and TRBJ2-7; perhaps TRBD2 as D (5 bases). V lost 7 bases to trimming and J lost 5 bases, with 18 bases between them. The V gene's germline CDR1 is SGHAT and CDR2 FQNNGV. This CDR3 is 14 amino acids long. Variable domain in full (rest from reference TRBV11-2 and TRBJ2-7): EAGVAQSPRYKIIEKRQSVAFWCNPISGHATLYWYQQILGQGPKLLIQFQNNGVVDDSQLPKDRFSAERLKGVDSTLKIQPAKLEDSAVYLCASTRTLVSNEQYFGPGTRLTVT.

CDR3 residues: CASSAGQGSYNEQFF. In nucleotides, the CDR3 is TGTGCCAGCAGTGCCGGACAGGGGTCCTACAATGAGCAGTTCTTC. V usage is TRBV6-1 and J usage is TRBJ2-1, with 9 bases matching TRBD1. Losses at the gene ends were 4 bases for V and 1 base for J; bases not matched to a gene: 2. This CDR3 comprises 15 residues. The germline CDR1 and CDR2 sequences are MNHNS and SASEGT.

The chain recombines TRBV19 with TRBJ1-3; 9 bases agree with TRBD1. The CDR3 runs to 18 residues. Trimming removed 5 bases from V and 0 bases from J; junction bases left unmatched: 11. Germline V gives CDR1 LNHDA, CDR2 SQIVND (reference sequence). This chain's CDR3 is CASSWGQGRLSSGNTIYF. The CDR3 DNA follows: TGTGCCAGTAGTTGGGGACAGGGTCGTCTCAGCTCTGGAAACACCATATATTTT.

This chain uses TRBV21-1 with TRBJ2-7; TRBD1 was called by the table and not checked on the DNA. TRBV21-1 is designated a pseudogene. This CDR3 is 19 amino acids long. CDR3 nucleotides: TGTGCCAGCAGCAATCACCCGGGACAAGGGGATTTAGGCTCCTACGAGCAGTACTTC. Translated, it gives CASSNHPGQGDLGSYEQYF.

The chain combines TRBV5-8 with TRBJ1-2; D gene ambiguous. The germline V and J ends were trimmed by 1 base and 10 bases, with 17 bases remaining between them. This CDR3 comprises 14 residues. CDR1 is SGHTS and CDR2 is YDEGEE in the germline V gene. CDR3: CASSLSGVLLIYTF. In nucleotides, the CDR3 is TGTGCCAGCAGCTTGTCGGGAGTCCTTTTGATCTACACCTTC.